This passage covers 7 T cell receptor beta chains from one sample sequenced in a study of T cell responses to AZD1222 COVID-19 vaccine. Profiling relied on immunoSEQ multiplex PCR, and the TCRdb table lists in-frame clones only, not all of them. The data contain roughly 180,000 clones, around 90% of them singletons. This specimen was peripheral blood, taken 28 days after the second AZD1222 dose. Receptors originate from an adult who received the AZD1222 COVID-19 vaccine.

This sequence joins TRBV18 and TRBJ1-1, with no clear D. V was pared by 1 base and J by 4 bases, with 13 bases between. The germline gives CDR1 KGHSH, CDR2 LQKENI. CDR3 length equals 15 residues. The CDR3 reads CASSPLSALGTEAFF. The CDR3 coding sequence is TGTGCCAGCTCACCACTGAGCGCCTTGGGCACTGAAGCTTTCTTT.

V is TRBV5-1 and J is TRBJ2-7, with D unresolved. The CDR3 sequence is 14 residues long. Germline V lookup: CDR1 SGHRS, CDR2 YFSETQ. Trimming stripped 2 bases from V and 2 bases from J, with 11 bases between. This CDR3 is CASSLLGSPYEQYF. DNA for the CDR3: TGCGCCAGCAGCTTATTGGGATCCCCCTACGAGCAGTACTTC.

This clone appeared once. This chain joins TRBV19 and TRBJ1-2, with D uncertain. Trimming removed 5 bases at V and 8 bases at J, with 15 bases between. There are 13 residues in the CDR3. Germline V gives CDR1 LNHDA, CDR2 SQIVND (reference sequence). The DNA of the CDR3 is TGTGCCAGTAGTGAGACGGTGGCTGGAGGCTACACCTTC. Its translation is CASSETVAGGYTF.

This clone has only one observation. The chain has TRBV27 and TRBJ2-6; 9 nucleotides line up with TRBD1. The V and J ends lost 6 bases and 4 bases, in that order; junction bases with no gene match: 7. There are 16 residues in the CDR3. Germline lookup yields CDR1 MNHEY and CDR2 SMNVEV (reference sequence). For the CDR3, the DNA is TGTGCCAGCAGCCGGACAGGGGTATACGGGGCCAACGTCCTGACTTTC. Amino acid sequence: CASSRTGVYGANVLTF. Based on the CDR3 plus reference TRBV27 and TRBJ2-6, the full variable domain is EAQVTQNPRYLITVTGKKLTVTCSQNMNHEYMSWYRQDPGLGLRQIYYSMNVEVTDKGDVPEGYKVSRKEKRNFPLILESPSPNQTSLYFCASSRTGVYGANVLTFGAGSRLTVL.

V and J are TRBV7-7 and TRBJ1-4; TRBD1 matches 7 bases. Germline CDR1 reads SSHAT; CDR2 reads FNYEAQ (reference sequence). Trimming removed 1 base from V and 8 bases from J; junction bases left unmatched: 1. This CDR3 is built from 13 residues. The CDR3 DNA sequence: TGTGCCAGCAGCTTAGGAGGGGGCGAAAAACTGTTTTTT. It is translated as CASSLGGGEKLFF.

The V call is TRBV7-3, the J call TRBJ2-3, with 8 positions matching TRBD2. V lost 5 bases and J lost 5; bases outside the gene matches: 12. Germline CDR1 is SGHTA and CDR2 is FQGTGA. The CDR3 is made up of 16 amino acids. CDR3 nucleotides: TGTGCCAGCAGCCAAAACACTGTGCTAGCGGGAGATACGCAGTATTTT. This encodes CASSQNTVLAGDTQYF.

The V gene is TRBV29-1, the J gene TRBJ2-7, with 7 bases identical to TRBD1. Losses at the gene ends were 6 bases for V and 1 base for J; bases not matched to a gene: 9. Germline assignment: CDR1 SQVTM and CDR2 ANQGSEA. The CDR3 runs 14 residues. Here the CDR3 reads CSVVGDSFSYEQYF. The CDR3 DNA is TGCAGCGTCGTAGGGGACAGCTTTTCCTACGAGCAGTACTTC.